This TCR beta chain appears in the sequencing data of a study of T cell repertoires in cytomegalovirus infection. Study-level background: Public TCR beta signature analysis indicated the presence of both CMV infection and matching HLA type.

Broader study findings: In two of eight donors, the top clonotype was HLA-C-restricted CMV-specific. Carriage of CMV together with the relevant HLA was identifiable through cumulative public TCR beta family frequency.

TCRdb re-called the reads with MiXCR, one entry per CDR3 protein. This sample has more than 200,000 distinct CDR3 sequences; approximately 9% occur once, and the top ten carry roughly 16%. The V gene's germline CDR1 is ENHRY and CDR2 SYGVKD. This CDR3 is 16 amino acids long. Trimming cost V 3 bases and J 3 bases, with 15 bases left between them. This clonotype was observed many times. Antigen specificity is unknown. V gene TRBV10-3 combines with J gene TRBJ1-5; D remains unclear. What was sequenced was PBMCs. The source is a human donor in good health (CMV status not recorded). Some clones in this sample may be carry-over from other donors' samples. This CDR3 is CAISESDRAANQPQHF. For the CDR3, the DNA is TGTGCCATCAGTGAATCGGACCGGGCCGCCAATCAGCCCCAGCATTTT.